This TCR beta chain was retrieved from a study of T cells of healthy individuals. TCRdb analysed the 5' RACE reads with MiXCR anew, one entry per CDR3 protein. Here the sample spans tens of thousands of distinct CDR3 sequences, roughly 14% being singletons. V was cut by 4 bases and J by 4 bases, with 10 bases left in between. The CDR3 totals 13 residues. The genes are TRBV12-3 or TRBV12-4 and TRBJ1-2; possibly TRBD1 for D (5 bases). The source is a human donor in good health. The CDR3 sequence is CASSWQGGYGYTF. In DNA, the CDR3 is TGTGCCAGCAGTTGGCAGGGTGGCTATGGCTACACCTTC.